The clone carrying this TCR beta chain appeared a few times. Its antigen is unknown. Both TRBC1 and TRBC2 were covered by a beta constant-region primer of two equimolar oligonucleotides. The ligated cDNA underwent four PCR rounds using SP2 and nested alpha and beta constant-region primers. One entry per CDR3 protein results from TCRdb running MiXCR on the UMI-ligation and nested PCR reads. The data contain roughly 92,000 distinct CDR3 sequences, about 11% of them singletons. These data come from a study of naive and memory T cell subsets. Whole-study results and caveats: From naive to CM, EM and EMRA, diversity decreased and Gini increased. Naive and memory repertoire findings lacked a ground truth for validation. A few larger clonotypes appeared in naive repertoires, especially CD8, possibly memory cells re-expressing CD45RA.

This CDR3 has 16 amino acids. Germline CDR1 and CDR2: LGHNA and YNFKEQ. Trimming removed 1 base from V and 9 bases from J; junction bases left unmatched: 9. Sequencing was done on a sample of naive CD4+ T cells from blood. The clonotype originates from a human donor in good health. The V gene is TRBV4-2, the J gene TRBJ2-1, with 10 bases aligning to TRBD1. This CDR3 reads CASSQAGTGDILEQFF. CDR3 DNA sequence: TGTGCCAGCAGCCAAGCTGGGACAGGGGATATTCTTGAGCAGTTCTTC.